Listed below are T cell receptor beta chains from one sample, sequenced in a study of T-cell reconstitution after alpha-beta-depleted transplantation in children. TCRdb redid the calling of the PCR reads with MiXCR, one entry per CDR3 protein. The data contain some 520,000 distinct CDR3 sequences, 32% of them singletons. The sample in question was PBMCs from the stem cell graft donor, obtained from the stem cell graft. The receptors shown here come from a human donor who donated a stem cell graft to a child with aplastic anemia. Both conserved end residues are part of each CDR3. The D gene is left open where the match is weak. Expanded clones get a size class; other rows say once, few or many, or leave the size out.

cdr3_nt cdr3_aa j_call clone_size d_call v_call
TGTGCCAGCTCACCACCCACAGGGGCTGATACGCAGTATTTT CASSPPTGADTQYF TRBJ2-3 NA TRBD1 TRBV18
TGTGCCAGCAGCCGCCAGGGATGGGCTTTCTTT CASSRQGWAFF TRBJ1-1 few NA TRBV6-6
TGTGCCAGCAGTTACTCGCCGGGGGGAGGTTTTGGAGAGACCCAGTACTTC CASSYSPGGGFGETQYF TRBJ2-5 NA TRBD2 TRBV6-5
TGTGCCAGCAGACCGTCGCAGGGGGCGGCCGGGGAGCTGTTTTTT CASRPSQGAAGELFF TRBJ2-2 NA TRBD1 TRBV28
TGTGCCAGCAGTGGTTTAACTGAAGCTTTCTTT CASSGLTEAFF TRBJ1-1 NA NA TRBV25-1
TGTGCCAGCAGCAAAGTGCTAGTCTTATCTCTCGGTGAGCAGTTCTTC CASSKVLVLSLGEQFF TRBJ2-1 NA NA TRBV21-1
TGTGCCAGCAGCGTAGCCACAGGGGGCACAGATACGCAGTATTTT CASSVATGGTDTQYF TRBJ2-3 few TRBD1 TRBV9
TGTGCCAGCCGGCGGGACAGGTACCCTAATGAGCAGTTCTTC CASRRDRYPNEQFF TRBJ2-1 few TRBD1 TRBV25-1
TGCGCCAGCAGCGCTTACCGGGACAGGATATACAATGAGCAGTTCTTC CASSAYRDRIYNEQFF TRBJ2-1 NA TRBD1 TRBV5-1
TGCAGTGCTAGACCCTCCTCTAGCGGGAGGGCCGGTGAGCAGTTCTTC CSARPSSSGRAGEQFF TRBJ2-1 few TRBD2 TRBV20-1
TGCAGTGCTAGCTTACAGGGGGCGCACGGCAATCAGCCCCAGCATTTT CSASLQGAHGNQPQHF TRBJ1-5 NA TRBD1 TRBV20-1
TGCGCCAGCAGCTTGGAGAAGGAGGAGCGGTGGGGCTCCTACGAGCAGTACTTC CASSLEKEERWGSYEQYF TRBJ2-7 NA NA TRBV5-1
TGTGCCAGCACCAAAGCGGGAGGGCCCAGCAATGAGCAGTTCTTC CASTKAGGPSNEQFF TRBJ2-1 once TRBD2 TRBV12-3/TRBV12-4
TGTGCCAGCAGACTAGGACAGGAAGACACTGAAGCTTTCTTT CASRLGQEDTEAFF TRBJ1-1 NA TRBD1 TRBV5-4
TGTGCCAGCAGTTACATTGGCTTGGATACGCAGTATTTT CASSYIGLDTQYF TRBJ2-3 few NA TRBV6-5
TGTGCCAGCAGTTTTTCTGACGGGACCCTTAATCAGCCCCAGCATTTT CASSFSDGTLNQPQHF TRBJ1-5 NA NA TRBV28
TGTGCCAGCAAGGAAGGGACCCGGGACACCGGGGAGCTGTTTTTT CASKEGTRDTGELFF TRBJ2-2 NA NA TRBV6-2/TRBV6-3
TGCGCCAGCAGCTTCCATGACGCATACTCTGGAAACACCATATATTTT CASSFHDAYSGNTIYF TRBJ1-3 NA NA TRBV5-1
TGTGCCAGCAGCTCAGGAGGCTATAGCACAGATACGCAGTATTTT CASSSGGYSTDTQYF TRBJ2-3 few NA TRBV7-2
TGCAGTGCTAGAGATCGGCGTGAGACCCAGTACTTC CSARDRRETQYF TRBJ2-5 NA NA TRBV20-1